The 6 T cell receptor beta chains below come from one sample, sequenced in a study of neurological immune-mediated disorders. TCRdb passed the 5' RACE reads through MiXCR, listing each CDR3 protein once. The sample consists of over 60,000 distinct CDR3 sequences, approximately 4.6% of them appearing once. The sample comprised PBMCs. The receptors originated from a woman aged 70-85 years with multiple sclerosis.

This clonotype has at least ten counts. The V call is TRBV30, the J call TRBJ1-1; perhaps TRBD1 as D (5 bases). Trimming took off 7 bases at V and 1 base at J, with 16 bases between the two ends. In germline, CDR1 is GTSNPN, CDR2 SVGIG (reference sequence). CDR3 size: 14 residues. CDR3 amino acids: CASSPGTQNTEAFF. Here the CDR3 DNA reads TGTGCCTCCTCTCCGGGGACTCAGAACACTGAAGCTTTCTTT.

In its sample, this clonotype was seen many times. The V call is TRBV20-1, the J call TRBJ2-6; D may be TRBD1 (6 bases). This CDR3 has 16 residues. V lost 6 bases and J 2 bases, leaving 17 bases between the germline ends. From germline, CDR1 is DFQATT and CDR2 SNEGSKA (reference sequence). The CDR3 region is CSAVQRPGAGANVLTF. In nucleotides, the CDR3 is TGCAGTGCCGTACAGAGGCCAGGGGCTGGGGCCAACGTCCTGACTTTC.

This clonotype has a handful of counts. V and J are TRBV7-2 and TRBJ2-3, with TRBD2 matching over 9 bases. With V trimmed by 3 bases and J by 4 bases, 5 bases remained unmatched. Germline CDR1 SGHTA, CDR2 FQGNSA. There are 15 residues in the CDR3. CDR3: CASSLGGRAPDTQYF. The CDR3 DNA is TGTGCCAGCAGCTTGGGCGGGAGGGCCCCAGATACGCAGTATTTT.

This clonotype was counted ten times or more. This rearrangement joins TRBV5-1 to TRBJ2-1, with a tentative D call TRBD1 (6 bases). This CDR3 spans 15 amino acids. CDR1 is SGHRS, CDR2 YFSETQ, per germline. V shed 2 bases and J shed 7 bases, with 16 bases lying between them. This chain's CDR3 is CASSFRDTPVNEQFF. CDR3 sequence (DNA): TGCGCCAGCAGCTTCCGGGACACCCCTGTTAATGAGCAGTTCTTC.

The table lists this clonotype with many counts. This chain connects TRBV25-1 to TRBJ1-1; perhaps TRBD1 as D (6 bases). V was trimmed by 1 base and J by 1 base, leaving 16 bases between them. The germline V gene has CDR1 MGHDK and CDR2 SYGVNS. This CDR3 comprises 17 residues. CDR3 sequence reads: CASSEWGTGLGNTEAFF. CDR3 in DNA: TGTGCCAGCAGTGAATGGGGAACAGGGCTGGGGAACACTGAAGCTTTCTTT.

This clonotype has only a few counts. The chain carries TRBV3-1 and TRBJ2-5; D call uncertain. The CDR3 has 14 residues. Between the trimmed V and J ends, which lost 4 bases and 1 base, there was a span of 10 bases. Germline loops: CDR1 LGHDT, CDR2 YNNKEL (reference sequence). The CDR3 loop reads CASSRRGTQETQYF. The DNA for the CDR3 is TGTGCCAGCAGCCGTCGCGGCACCCAAGAGACCCAGTACTTC.